The next 20 T cell receptor beta chains were all read from a single sample in a study of T-cell reconstitution after alpha-beta-depleted transplantation in children. As it was prepared, the TCRbeta library received unique molecular identifiers. TCRdb passed the PCR reads through MiXCR, listing each CDR3 protein once. The data hold about 610,000 distinct CDR3 sequences, with under 12% observed a single time. The sample consisted of PBMCs from the stem cell graft donor, taken from the stem cell graft. Receptors originate from a human donor who donated a stem cell graft to a child with acute myeloid leukemia.

This clonotype was picked up many times. This chain joins TRBV6-1 and TRBJ1-4; perhaps TRBD1 as D (6 bases). V was clipped by 6 bases and J by 2 bases, with 10 bases between them. CDR3 length: 14 residues. CDR1 is MNHNS and CDR2 is SASEGT in the germline V gene. Here the CDR3 reads CASRTTGTNEKLFF. The CDR3 coding sequence is TGTGCCAGCAGAACCACAGGGACTAATGAAAAACTGTTTTTT.

This clonotype has a handful of counts. V gene TRBV6-2 or TRBV6-3 combines with J gene TRBJ1-1; D not resolved. Trimming removed 5 bases from V and 0 bases from J, with 10 bases in between. Per germline, CDR1 MNHEY and CDR2 SVGEGT. This CDR3 contains 14 residues. This chain's CDR3 is CASSPSLLNTEAFF. CDR3 DNA: TGTGCCAGCAGTCCCTCGCTGCTGAACACTGAAGCTTTCTTT.

There are many counts of this clonotype. The chain is built from TRBV7-3 and TRBJ2-2; D gene uncertain. The germline V and J ends were trimmed by 6 bases and 1 base, with 15 bases remaining between them. The CDR3 is made up of 16 amino acids. Per the germline V gene, CDR1 is SGHTA and CDR2 is FQGTGA. The CDR3: CASSPQLARNTGELFF. In nucleotides, the CDR3 is TGTGCCAGCAGTCCCCAGTTGGCGCGGAACACCGGGGAGCTGTTTTTT. The variable domain in full, completed from reference TRBV7-3 and TRBJ2-2, reads GAGVSQTPSNKVTEKGKYVELRCDPISGHTALYWYRQSLGQGPEFLIYFQGTGAADDSGLPNDRFFAVRPEGSVSTLKIQRTERGDSAVYLCASSPQLARNTGELFFGEGSRLTVL.

Only a few counts were recorded for this clonotype. V gene TRBV24-1 combines with J gene TRBJ2-1, with TRBD1 matching 9 bases. V gave up 3 bases and J gave up 9 bases; unmatched junction bases: 14. CDR1 and CDR2 (germline): KGHDR, SFDVKD. The CDR3 runs 17 residues. This chain's CDR3 is CATSDRNRDRVGSEQFF. CDR3 in DNA: TGTGCCACCAGTGATCGGAACCGGGACAGGGTAGGTAGTGAGCAGTTCTTC.

This chain links TRBV7-2 with TRBJ2-7; 14 bases agree with TRBD2. This CDR3 is built from 17 residues. Trimming at V came to 1 base and at J to 5 bases, leaving 7 bases not matched to a gene. CDR1 and CDR2 from the germline V gene are SGHTA and FQGNSA. DNA of the CDR3: TGTGCCAGCAGCTTAGGACTAGCGGGAGGGTATGGCGACGAGCAGTACTTC. Translation gives CASSLGLAGGYGDEQYF.

The rearrangement links TRBV20-1 to TRBJ2-3; D remains ambiguous. Germline V CDR1 and CDR2: DFQATT, SNEGSKA (reference sequence). The CDR3 covers 14 residues. Trimming stripped 1 base from V and 0 bases from J, with 8 bases between. Here the CDR3 reads CSARGVGSTDTQYF. DNA of the CDR3: TGCAGTGCTAGAGGAGTGGGTAGCACAGATACGCAGTATTTT.

The J gene is TRBJ1-2, the V gene TRBV18; 9 nucleotides match TRBD1. The CDR3 consists of 15 residues. Per germline, CDR1 KGHSH and CDR2 LQKENI. J was trimmed by 6 bases and V by 4 bases; bases with no gene match: 9. As DNA, the CDR3 is TGTGCCAGCTCACAACTAACAGGGGGCCAAGATGGCTACACCTTC. Translated: CASSQLTGGQDGYTF.

This clonotype was found many times. V usage is TRBV28 and J usage is TRBJ2-2; tentatively, D is TRBD1 (6 bases). Germline V gene sequence: CDR1 MDHEN, CDR2 SYDVKM. V was pared by 7 bases and J by 5 bases, with 11 bases between. The CDR3 runs 13 residues. This CDR3 reads CASTSGTTGELFF. The CDR3 DNA is TGTGCCAGCACCTCCGGGACAACCGGGGAGCTGTTTTTT.

This clonotype appeared many times. CDR3 loop: CSASPGFVGNQPQHF. CDR3 DNA: TGCAGTGCTAGTCCTGGCTTTGTGGGCAATCAGCCCCAGCATTTT. This rearrangement joins TRBV20-1 to TRBJ1-5, with no clear D. The CDR3 runs 15 residues. The germline CDR1 and CDR2 sequences are DFQATT and SNEGSKA (reference sequence). V dropped 3 bases and J dropped 2 bases, with 14 bases sitting between them.

This clonotype appeared a few times. This chain joins TRBV7-9 and TRBJ2-7; 7 bases are shared with TRBD1. The junction had 5 bases not matched to a gene; V was cut back by 4 bases and J by 2 bases. Germline V gene lookup returns CDR1 SEHNR and CDR2 FQNEAQ (reference sequence). The CDR3 runs to 14 residues. The CDR3 coding sequence is TGTGCCAGCAGCTCCGACAGGGTACCCTACGAGCAGTACTTC. Protein: CASSSDRVPYEQYF.

This clonotype was counted at least ten times. This rearrangement joins TRBV5-1 to TRBJ2-2, with 10 bases that match TRBD2. The CDR3 is 16 residues long. Trimming removed 0 bases from V and 7 bases from J; junction bases left unmatched: 6. Germline CDR1 reads SGHRS; CDR2 reads YFSETQ. As DNA, the CDR3 is TGCGCCAGCAGCTTGGTGGCTAGCGGGAGTAGCGGGGAGCTGTTTTTT. Translating it yields CASSLVASGSSGELFF.

J is TRBJ1-1 and V is TRBV30; D ambiguous. Trimming pared 1 base from V and 5 bases from J, leaving 5 bases between. The CDR3 length is 11 residues. The germline CDR1 and CDR2 sequences are GTSNPN and SVGIG (reference sequence). Written as DNA, the CDR3 is TGTGCCTGGAGTGGTCGGACTGAAGCTTTCTTT. It is translated as CAWSGRTEAFF.

This clonotype was detected a few times. This chain links TRBV7-9 with TRBJ2-7, with TRBD2 matching over 9 bases. This CDR3 has 15 amino acids. The J segment lost 3 bases and the V segment lost 6 bases, leaving 9 bases of the junction unmatched. Germline-derived CDR1 and CDR2 are SEHNR and FQNEAQ (reference sequence). CDR3 DNA sequence: TGTGCCAGCAGACTCGAGGGTAGCGGGAGCTACGAGCAGTACTTC. Residues: CASRLEGSGSYEQYF.

This chain connects TRBV29-1 to TRBJ1-2, with a weak D call TRBD1 (5 bases). V dropped 7 bases and J dropped 14 bases, with 11 bases sitting between them. This CDR3 is 8 amino acids long. Germline V gene sequence: CDR1 SQVTM, CDR2 ANQGSEA. The DNA of the CDR3 is TGCAGCGGAGGGGTTGGGACCTTC. Translation: CSGGVGTF.

The chain links TRBV12-3 or TRBV12-4 to TRBJ2-1; TRBD2 matches at 7 bases. V shed 6 bases, J shed 8 bases, and the junction held 16 bases outside the gene matches. The length of the CDR3 is 16 residues. The CDR3 loop reads CASSPAGSSFNDEQFF. CDR3 sequence (DNA): TGTGCCAGCAGCCCAGCGGGAAGCAGTTTCAACGATGAGCAGTTCTTC.

This clonotype turned up a few times. J is TRBJ2-4 and V is TRBV29-1; D is possibly TRBD2 (6 bases). V lost 7 bases, J lost 5 bases, and 12 bases lay in between. The CDR3 extends over 12 amino acids. Looked up from germline, CDR1 is SQVTM and CDR2 is ANQGSEA. The CDR3 spells CSAASGENIQYF. CDR3 DNA: TGCAGCGCTGCCTCGGGGGAAAACATTCAGTACTTC.

In this sample, this clonotype turned up many times. The chain couples TRBV27 to TRBJ2-7, with a weak D call TRBD2 (5 bases). This CDR3 is built from 13 residues. Germline CDR1 MNHEY, CDR2 SMNVEV (reference sequence). Trimming removed 3 bases at V and 2 bases at J, with 8 bases between. CDR3 region: CASSFGVPYEQYF. The CDR3 nucleotides read TGTGCCAGCAGTTTCGGGGTTCCCTACGAGCAGTACTTC.

There are a few counts of this clonotype. The chain is built from TRBV5-1 and TRBJ2-7; 12 bases fit TRBD2. The CDR3 is 15 residues long. Germline CDR1 and CDR2: SGHRS and YFSETQ. After removal of 4 bases from V and 1 base from J, the junction contained 3 bases not matched to a gene. The CDR3: CASSEGLAGSYEQYF. The CDR3 DNA is TGCGCCAGCAGCGAGGGACTAGCGGGTTCCTACGAGCAGTACTTC.

Only a few counts were recorded for this clonotype. This chain uses TRBV7-2 with TRBJ1-2; the D is unclear. This CDR3 has 13 amino acids. The germline V gene has CDR1 SGHTA and CDR2 FQGNSA. Trimming cost V 0 bases and J 3 bases, with 5 bases left between them. CDR3 nucleotides: TGTGCCAGCAGCTTAGCGAGGGACTATGGCTACACCTTC. It encodes CASSLARDYGYTF. Looking up the rest from reference TRBV7-2 and TRBJ1-2 gives the full variable domain: GAGVSQSPSNKVTEKGKDVELRCDPISGHTALYWYRQSLGQGLEFLIYFQGNSAPDKSGLPSDRFSAERTGGSVSTLTIQRTQQEDSAVYLCASSLARDYGYTFGSGTRLTVV.

This clonotype has ten or more counts. The rearrangement links TRBV27 to TRBJ2-1; TRBD2 aligns across 15 bases. The V gene end was trimmed by 5 bases and the J gene end by 7 bases; junction bases not matched to a gene: 12. The CDR3 has 18 residues. Germline loops: CDR1 MNHEY, CDR2 SMNVEV (reference sequence). This CDR3 is CASSLRWTSGRASNEQFF. The CDR3 region has the DNA TGTGCCAGCAGTCTACGTTGGACTAGCGGGAGGGCCTCTAATGAGCAGTTCTTC.